Listed below are T cell receptor beta chains from one sample, sequenced in a study of T cells after yellow fever vaccination. One entry per CDR3 protein, called by TCRdb with MiXCR from the 5' RACE reads. This sample yields roughly 340,000 distinct CDR3 sequences, of which 8.5% to 9% are seen a single time; 18% belongs to the top ten. This specimen consisted of PBMCs, obtained on the day of the first yellow fever vaccination. Every receptor here comes from a young man who received the YFV17D yellow fever vaccine. CDR3s leave out the opening cysteine and the closing phenylalanine or tryptophan. Each record gives: clone size, J gene, V gene, CDR3 protein. Some rows mark clone size as missing; the rest say once, few, many or name a class of expanded clone.

NA	TRBJ2-5	TRBV4-3	ASSQQTAGWETQY
few	TRBJ1-1	TRBV28	ASRGGGWTEAF
many	TRBJ1-3	TRBV4-1	ASSQAGPGSGNTIY
few	TRBJ2-3	TRBV10-1	ASSEGFGTQY
NA	TRBJ2-5	TRBV12-3/TRBV12-4	ASSLGQAQY
NA	TRBJ1-1	TRBV20-1	SATMTENTEAF
few	TRBJ1-1	TRBV20-1	SARDLKGANTEAF
NA	TRBJ2-7	TRBV4-3	ASSQVGDLKYGQY
few	TRBJ2-7	TRBV7-9	ASSFGLSTYEQY
NA	TRBJ2-3	TRBV6-1	ASSEPDRNTDTQY
few	TRBJ2-7	TRBV7-2	ASSGTYYEQY
few	TRBJ2-6	TRBV5-1	ASRSGRVNSGANVLT
many	TRBJ1-1	TRBV7-9	ASSLTDKNTEAF
NA	TRBJ1-2	TRBV5-1	ASSLDGQGGYGYT
few	TRBJ2-7	TRBV6-2/TRBV6-3	ASGRAGGTYEQY
many	TRBJ2-5	TRBV29-1	SVRRGVAVQETQY
few	TRBJ1-5	TRBV7-2	ASSLEGGAQPQH
NA	TRBJ2-1	TRBV29-1	SVTGEESYNEQF
NA	TRBJ2-1	TRBV12-5	ASGLVRDPQF
few	TRBJ2-3	TRBV5-1	ASEGQGFDTQY
NA	TRBJ2-1	TRBV18	ASSPGTSGSYNEQF
few	TRBJ2-7	TRBV6-6	ASSSLRAMEQY
NA	TRBJ1-5	TRBV2	ASKVGRDQPQH
many	TRBJ2-5	TRBV20-1	SAPYLGEETQY
few	TRBJ1-2	TRBV12-3/TRBV12-4	ASNPTRHRANYGYT
NA	TRBJ1-5	TRBV24-1	ATSDSHQPQH
NA	TRBJ1-1	TRBV7-6	ASSKGSGDWRAEAF
NA	TRBJ2-3	TRBV5-1	ASSPEHPGGDTQY
few	TRBJ1-5	TRBV4-2	ASSQGLSDSNQPQH
many	TRBJ1-1	TRBV5-1	ASSQGQIGTEAF
NA	TRBJ2-1	TRBV4-1	ASRSPGTSHDNEQF
NA	TRBJ2-3	TRBV5-1	ASRRTSGGIADTQY
few	TRBJ2-3	TRBV4-1	ASSASGPPGDTQY
NA	TRBJ1-2	TRBV7-9	ASSPTGGRGYGYT
few	TRBJ2-5	TRBV20-1	SAAGLAGKETQY
few	TRBJ2-3	TRBV18	ASSPGTGGRDTQY
many	TRBJ2-3	TRBV12-3/TRBV12-4	ASSLSHTSTDTQY
few	TRBJ1-4	TRBV14	ASSRGGLRANEKLF
few	TRBJ2-2	TRBV5-4	ASSLVDVLRAGELF
few	TRBJ2-2	TRBV3-1	ASSQEPAGGPDTGELF
many	TRBJ1-3	TRBV11-1	ASPWGADHPAPSGNTIY
few	TRBJ2-5	TRBV5-4	ASSTRQGDTQY
many	TRBJ2-3	TRBV20-1	SAKMGGGASDTQY
NA	TRBJ2-4	TRBV4-1	ASSDPGLAGINIQY
NA	TRBJ2-4	TRBV20-1	SARDFRTSGMANIQY
NA	TRBJ1-5	TRBV27	ASRRRDSNQPQH
NA	TRBJ1-4	TRBV5-5	ASSFTALGGSTNEKLF
NA	TRBJ2-3	TRBV11-2	ASSRMTSTDTQY
NA	TRBJ2-1	TRBV29-1	SVGRLAGDEQF
few	TRBJ1-6	TRBV11-2	ASSPRSATLNSPLH
few	TRBJ2-7	TRBV29-1	SVQTYEQY
few	TRBJ1-1	TRBV20-1	SAMASSSRTEAF
NA	TRBJ2-7	TRBV5-1	ASYRDSALSYEQY
few	TRBJ2-3	TRBV6-5	ASSYGTKRRITDTQY
NA	TRBJ2-1	TRBV27	ASTSLAGGLLGEQF